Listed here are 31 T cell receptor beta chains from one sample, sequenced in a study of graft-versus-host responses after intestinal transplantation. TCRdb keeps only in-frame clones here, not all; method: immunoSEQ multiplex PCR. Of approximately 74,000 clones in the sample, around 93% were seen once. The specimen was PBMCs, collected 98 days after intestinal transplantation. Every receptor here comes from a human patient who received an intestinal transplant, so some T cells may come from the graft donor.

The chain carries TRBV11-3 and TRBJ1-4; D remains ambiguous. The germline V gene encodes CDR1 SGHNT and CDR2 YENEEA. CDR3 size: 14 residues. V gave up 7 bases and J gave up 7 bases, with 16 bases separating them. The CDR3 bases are TGTGCCAGCACTTGCGTCTTCAGATGTGAAAAACTGTTTTTT. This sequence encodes CASTCVFRCEKLFF.

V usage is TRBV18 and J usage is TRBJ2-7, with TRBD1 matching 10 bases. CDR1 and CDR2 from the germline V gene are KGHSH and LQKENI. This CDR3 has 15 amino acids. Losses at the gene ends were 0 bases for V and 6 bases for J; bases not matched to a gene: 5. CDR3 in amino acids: CASSPPGQGKGEQYF. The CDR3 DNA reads TGTGCCAGCTCACCACCGGGACAGGGGAAAGGCGAGCAGTACTTC.

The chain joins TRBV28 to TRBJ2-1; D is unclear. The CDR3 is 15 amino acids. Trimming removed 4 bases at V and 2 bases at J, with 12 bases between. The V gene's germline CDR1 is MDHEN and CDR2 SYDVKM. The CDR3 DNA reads TGTGCCAGCAGTTCGGCGGACCTCACCTACAATGAGCAGTTCTTC. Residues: CASSSADLTYNEQFF.

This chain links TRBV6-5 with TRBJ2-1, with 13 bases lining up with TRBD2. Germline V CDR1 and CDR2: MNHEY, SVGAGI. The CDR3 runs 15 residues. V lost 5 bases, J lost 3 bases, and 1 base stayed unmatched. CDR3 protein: CASSGLAGDYNEQFF. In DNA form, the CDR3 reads TGTGCCAGCAGTGGACTAGCGGGGGACTACAATGAGCAGTTCTTC.

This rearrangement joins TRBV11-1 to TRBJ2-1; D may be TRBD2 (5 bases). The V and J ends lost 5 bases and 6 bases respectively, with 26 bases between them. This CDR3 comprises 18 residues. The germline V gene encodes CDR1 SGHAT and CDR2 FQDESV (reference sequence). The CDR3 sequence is CASSPYGPTGLRRNEQFF. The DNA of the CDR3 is TGTGCCAGCAGCCCTTACGGCCCTACGGGGTTGCGCCGCAATGAGCAGTTCTTC.

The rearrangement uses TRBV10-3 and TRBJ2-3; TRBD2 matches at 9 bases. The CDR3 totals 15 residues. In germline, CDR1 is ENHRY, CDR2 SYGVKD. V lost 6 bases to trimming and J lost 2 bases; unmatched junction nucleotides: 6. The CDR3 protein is CAISLAGSHTDTQYF. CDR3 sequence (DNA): TGTGCCATCAGCCTAGCGGGGTCTCACACAGATACGCAGTATTTT.

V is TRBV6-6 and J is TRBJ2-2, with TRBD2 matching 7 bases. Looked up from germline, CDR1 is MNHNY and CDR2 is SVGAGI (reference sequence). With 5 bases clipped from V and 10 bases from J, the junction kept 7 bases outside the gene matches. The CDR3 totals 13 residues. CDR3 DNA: TGTGCCAGCAGTCCTAGGGAGGGTCAGGAGCTGTTTTTT. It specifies CASSPREGQELFF.

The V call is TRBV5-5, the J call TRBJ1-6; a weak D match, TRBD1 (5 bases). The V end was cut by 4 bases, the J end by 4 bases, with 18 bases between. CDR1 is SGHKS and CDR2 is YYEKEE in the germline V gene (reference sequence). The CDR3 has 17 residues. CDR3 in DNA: TGTGCCAGCAGCCCCGTAGGGGCCTCAACATATAATTCACCCCTCCACTTT. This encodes CASSPVGASTYNSPLHF.

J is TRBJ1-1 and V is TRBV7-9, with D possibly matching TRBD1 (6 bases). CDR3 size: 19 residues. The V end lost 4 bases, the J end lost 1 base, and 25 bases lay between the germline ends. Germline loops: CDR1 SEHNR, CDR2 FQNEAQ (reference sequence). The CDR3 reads CASSSPQLKQGTTNTEAFF. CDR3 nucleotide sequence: TGTGCCAGCAGCTCCCCCCAGCTGAAACAGGGCACCACGAACACTGAAGCTTTCTTT.

For the CDR3, the DNA is TGCGCCAGCAGCCGCCCGGGACAGAACACCGGGGAGCTGTTTTTT. Residues: CASSRPGQNTGELFF. The rearrangement uses TRBV4-1 and TRBJ2-2; TRBD1 is a possible D gene (6 bases). Germline V gene data show CDR1 as MGHRA and CDR2 as YSYEKL. The V gene lost 4 bases and the J gene lost 1 base, with 10 bases spanning the gap. The CDR3 consists of 15 residues.

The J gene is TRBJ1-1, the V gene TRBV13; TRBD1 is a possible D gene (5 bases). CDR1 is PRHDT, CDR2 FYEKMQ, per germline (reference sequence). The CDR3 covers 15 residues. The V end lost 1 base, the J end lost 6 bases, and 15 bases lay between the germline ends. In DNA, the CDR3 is TGTGCCAGCAGCTTAGCTATACCCGGGGCACCTGAAGCTTTCTTT. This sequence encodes CASSLAIPGAPEAFF.

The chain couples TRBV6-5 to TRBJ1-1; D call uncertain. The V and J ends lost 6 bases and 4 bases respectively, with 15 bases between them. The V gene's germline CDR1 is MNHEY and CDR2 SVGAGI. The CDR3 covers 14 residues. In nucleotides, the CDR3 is TGTGCCAGCAGCTTCCAATCGGCCCTCACTGAAGCTTTCTTT. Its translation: CASSFQSALTEAFF.

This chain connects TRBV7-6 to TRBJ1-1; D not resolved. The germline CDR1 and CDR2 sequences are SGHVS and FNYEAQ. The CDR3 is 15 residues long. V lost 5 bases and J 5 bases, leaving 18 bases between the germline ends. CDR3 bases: TGTGCCAGCAGCCCCGAAGACGGTTGGATGACTGAAGCTTTCTTT. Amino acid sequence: CASSPEDGWMTEAFF.

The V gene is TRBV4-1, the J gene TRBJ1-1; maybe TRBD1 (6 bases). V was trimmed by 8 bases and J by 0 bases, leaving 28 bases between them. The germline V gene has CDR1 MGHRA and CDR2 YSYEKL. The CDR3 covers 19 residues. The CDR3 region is CASSIRSMFRGGMNTEAFF. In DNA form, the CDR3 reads TGCGCCAGCTCGATTCGGTCAATGTTCAGGGGAGGGATGAACACTGAAGCTTTCTTT.

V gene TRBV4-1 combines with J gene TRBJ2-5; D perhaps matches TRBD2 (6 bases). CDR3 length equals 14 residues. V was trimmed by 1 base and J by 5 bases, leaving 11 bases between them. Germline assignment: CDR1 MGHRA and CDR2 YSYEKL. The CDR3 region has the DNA TGCGCCAGCAGCCAAGCCCCTAGCGTTGAGACCCAGTACTTC. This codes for CASSQAPSVETQYF.

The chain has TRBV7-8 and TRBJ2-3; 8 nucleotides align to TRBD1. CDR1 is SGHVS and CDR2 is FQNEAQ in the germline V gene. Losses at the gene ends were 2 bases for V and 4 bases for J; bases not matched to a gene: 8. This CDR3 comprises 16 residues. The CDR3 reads CASSLQGAVVPDTQYF. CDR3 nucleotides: TGTGCCAGCAGCTTACAGGGGGCTGTAGTCCCAGATACGCAGTATTTT.

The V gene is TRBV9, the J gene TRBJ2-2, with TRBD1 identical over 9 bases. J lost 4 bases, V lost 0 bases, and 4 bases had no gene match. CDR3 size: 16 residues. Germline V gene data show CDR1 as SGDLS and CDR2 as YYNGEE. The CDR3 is CASSVGGTGRTGELFF. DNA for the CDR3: TGTGCCAGCAGCGTAGGAGGGACAGGGCGCACCGGGGAGCTGTTTTTT.

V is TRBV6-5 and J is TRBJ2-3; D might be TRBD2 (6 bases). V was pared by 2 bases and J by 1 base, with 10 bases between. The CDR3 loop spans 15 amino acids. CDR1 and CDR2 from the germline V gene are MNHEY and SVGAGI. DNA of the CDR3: TGTGCCAGCAGTTACGATGGCGGGGGCACAGATACGCAGTATTTT. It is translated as CASSYDGGGTDTQYF.

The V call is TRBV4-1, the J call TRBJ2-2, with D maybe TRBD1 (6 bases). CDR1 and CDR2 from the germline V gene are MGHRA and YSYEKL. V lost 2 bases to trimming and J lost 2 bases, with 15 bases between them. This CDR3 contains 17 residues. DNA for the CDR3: TGCGCCAGCAGCCAAAGTTCAGGGGTAGGAAACACCGGGGAGCTGTTTTTT. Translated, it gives CASSQSSGVGNTGELFF.

CDR3 in DNA: TGTGCCAGCAGTTTAGGAGGGGGAGTGAGGACAGATACGCAGTATTTT. Translating it yields CASSLGGGVRTDTQYF. The chain has TRBV27 and TRBJ2-3; D tentatively fits TRBD1 or TRBD2 (6 bases each). Trimming removed 2 bases from V and 3 bases from J, with 15 bases in between. Germline V gene sequence: CDR1 MNHEY, CDR2 SMNVEV (reference sequence). CDR3 size: 16 residues.

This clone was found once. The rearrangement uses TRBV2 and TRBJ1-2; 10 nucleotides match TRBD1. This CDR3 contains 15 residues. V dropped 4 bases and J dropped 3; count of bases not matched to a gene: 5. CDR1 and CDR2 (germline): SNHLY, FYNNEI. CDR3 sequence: CASSGGTGEDYGYTF. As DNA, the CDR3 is TGTGCCAGCAGTGGCGGGACAGGGGAAGACTATGGCTACACCTTC. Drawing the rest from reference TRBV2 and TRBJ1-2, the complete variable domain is EPEVTQTPSHQVTQMGQEVILRCVPISNHLYFYWYRQILGQKVEFLVSFYNNEISEKSEIFDDQFSVERPDGSNFTLKIRSTKLEDSAMYFCASSGGTGEDYGYTFGSGTRLTVV.

CDR3 bases: TGTGCCAGCAGCTTGGCAGGGAAGAACACCGGGGAGCTGTTTTTT. This sequence encodes CASSLAGKNTGELFF. The chain couples TRBV5-4 to TRBJ2-2, with D possibly matching TRBD1 (5 bases). V lost 0 bases and J lost 1, with 7 bases in between. Germline V lookup: CDR1 SGHNT, CDR2 YYREEE (reference sequence). This CDR3 is 15 amino acids long.

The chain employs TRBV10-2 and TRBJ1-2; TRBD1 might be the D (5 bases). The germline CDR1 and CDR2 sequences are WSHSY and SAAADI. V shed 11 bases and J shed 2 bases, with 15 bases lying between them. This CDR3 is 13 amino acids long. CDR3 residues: CAVLGGSNYGYTF. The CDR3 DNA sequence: TGCGCCGTCCTGGGGGGTTCAAACTATGGCTACACCTTC.

CDR3 in amino acids: CASSFDGGDYGYTF. The CDR3 nucleotides are TGTGCCAGCAGCTTCGATGGGGGGGACTATGGCTACACCTTC. The V gene is TRBV5-4, the J gene TRBJ1-2; possibly TRBD1 for D (5 bases). V gave up 2 bases and J gave up 3 bases, with 11 bases separating them. This CDR3 has 14 amino acids. Per the germline V gene, CDR1 is SGHNT and CDR2 is YYREEE (reference sequence).

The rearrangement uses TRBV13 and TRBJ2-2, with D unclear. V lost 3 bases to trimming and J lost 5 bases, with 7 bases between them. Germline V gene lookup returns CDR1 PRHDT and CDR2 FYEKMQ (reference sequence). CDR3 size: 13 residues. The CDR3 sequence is CASSFDWTGELFF. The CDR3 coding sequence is TGTGCCAGCAGCTTTGACTGGACCGGGGAGCTGTTTTTT.

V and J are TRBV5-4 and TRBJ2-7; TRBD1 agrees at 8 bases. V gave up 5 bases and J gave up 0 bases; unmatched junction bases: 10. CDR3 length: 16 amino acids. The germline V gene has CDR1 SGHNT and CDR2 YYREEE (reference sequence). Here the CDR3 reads CASSLNLGQGSYEQYF. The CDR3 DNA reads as TGTGCCAGCAGTCTAAATCTCGGACAGGGCTCCTACGAGCAGTACTTC.

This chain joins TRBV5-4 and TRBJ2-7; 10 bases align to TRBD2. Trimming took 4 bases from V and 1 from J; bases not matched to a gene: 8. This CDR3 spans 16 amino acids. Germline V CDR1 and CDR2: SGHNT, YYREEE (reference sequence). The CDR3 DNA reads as TGTGCCAGCAGCGAAGGGCTAGCGGGGGCTTCCTACGAGCAGTACTTC. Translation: CASSEGLAGASYEQYF. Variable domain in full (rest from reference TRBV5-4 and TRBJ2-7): ETGVTQSPTHLIKTRGQQVTLRCSSQSGHNTVSWYQQALGQGPQFIFQYYREEENGRGNFPPRFSGLQFPNYSSELNVNALELDDSALYLCASSEGLAGASYEQYFGPGTRLTVT.

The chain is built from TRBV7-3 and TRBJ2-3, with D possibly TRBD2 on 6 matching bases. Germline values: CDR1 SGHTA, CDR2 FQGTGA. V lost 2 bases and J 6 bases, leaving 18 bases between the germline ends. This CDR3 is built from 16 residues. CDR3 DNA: TGTGCCAGCAGCTTAGGTCGGGGGATCTCCCTCGATACGCAGTATTTT. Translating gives CASSLGRGISLDTQYF.

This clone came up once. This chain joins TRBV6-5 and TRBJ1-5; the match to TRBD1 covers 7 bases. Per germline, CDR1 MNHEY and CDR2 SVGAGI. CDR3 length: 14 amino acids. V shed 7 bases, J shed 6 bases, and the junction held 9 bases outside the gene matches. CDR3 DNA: TGTGCCAGCAACCGAAGACAGGGCGGTCAGCCCCAGCATTTT. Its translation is CASNRRQGGQPQHF.

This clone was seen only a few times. DNA for the CDR3: TGCGCCAGCAGCCAAGTCAGGGAGGGCTACGAGCAGTACTTC. Its protein is CASSQVREGYEQYF. The J gene is TRBJ2-7, the V gene TRBV4-1; TRBD2 agrees at 7 bases. Germline CDR1 and CDR2: MGHRA and YSYEKL. The V segment lost 1 base and the J segment 3 bases; nucleotides outside the gene matches: 3. The CDR3 extends over 14 amino acids.

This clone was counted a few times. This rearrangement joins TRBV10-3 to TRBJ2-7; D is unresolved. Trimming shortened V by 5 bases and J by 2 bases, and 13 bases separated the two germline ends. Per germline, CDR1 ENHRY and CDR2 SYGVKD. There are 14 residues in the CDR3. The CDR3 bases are TGTGCCATCAGTCCTCCAGGCTTAGCCTACGAGCAGTACTTC. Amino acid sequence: CAISPPGLAYEQYF.